The 10 T cell receptor beta chains listed next were all sequenced from one sample in a study of blood T cell repertoires in COVID-19. Sequenced by immunoSEQ multiplex PCR; TCRdb stores in-frame clones only, minus some. In the table there are about 400,000 clones, roughly 90% of which are singletons. Input material: peripheral blood. These receptors all come from a man aged 40-49 years with acute or convalescent COVID-19.

The rearrangement links TRBV9 to TRBJ1-1; D not certain. The CDR3 loop spans 19 amino acids. Germline assignment: CDR1 SGDLS and CDR2 YYNGEE. Trimming pared 1 base from V and 4 bases from J, leaving 26 bases between. CDR3 nucleotide sequence: TGTGCCAGCAGCGTATCAGGACTTGATCCCATCCGAACACTCACTGAAGCTTTCTTT. Protein: CASSVSGLDPIRTLTEAFF.

CDR3 region: CASSRQGSADTQYF. The CDR3 DNA reads as TGTGCCAGCAGCCGACAGGGTAGCGCAGATACGCAGTATTTT. The V gene is TRBV5-5, the J gene TRBJ2-3; 7 nucleotides align to TRBD1. CDR3 length: 14 residues. Germline CDR1 reads SGHKS; CDR2 reads YYEKEE (reference sequence). The V segment lost 4 bases and the J segment 4 bases; nucleotides outside the gene matches: 6.

The J gene is TRBJ1-6, the V gene TRBV28; perhaps TRBD1 as D (5 bases). Germline V CDR1 and CDR2: MDHEN, SYDVKM. The V and J ends lost 3 bases and 3 bases respectively, with 12 bases between them. The CDR3 runs 16 residues. Here the CDR3 DNA reads TGTGCCAGCAGTTTGGGGCAGTCTATCTATAATTCACCCCTCCACTTT. This sequence encodes CASSLGQSIYNSPLHF.

The genes are TRBV29-1 and TRBJ1-2; D possibly corresponds to TRBD1 (6 bases). The CDR3 extends over 16 amino acids. V dropped 0 bases and J dropped 2 bases, with 16 bases sitting between them. Germline CDR1 SQVTM, CDR2 ANQGSEA. The CDR3 DNA is TGCAGCGTTGAAGATGTTGACAGGCCTCCCAACTATGGCTACACCTTC. Its protein is CSVEDVDRPPNYGYTF. Complete variable domain (other parts from reference TRBV29-1 and TRBJ1-2): SAVISQKPSRDICQRGTSLTIQCQVDSQVTMMFWYRQQPGQSLTLIATANQGSEATYESGFVIDKFPISRPNLTFSTLTVSNMSPEDSSIYLCSVEDVDRPPNYGYTFGSGTRLTVV.

This chain uses TRBV4-3 with TRBJ1-2; maybe TRBD1 (6 bases). The CDR3 has 15 amino acids. Between the trimmed V and J ends, which lost 4 bases and 5 bases, there was a span of 17 bases. Germline values: CDR1 LGHNA, CDR2 YSLEER. The CDR3 protein is CASSRGRGAGYGYTF. CDR3 bases: TGCGCCAGCAGCCGAGGTCGGGGGGCGGGGTATGGCTACACCTTC.

V usage is TRBV20-1 and J usage is TRBJ2-3, with no clear D. Germline V lookup: CDR1 DFQATT, CDR2 SNEGSKA (reference sequence). This CDR3 is 14 amino acids long. The V gene lost 3 bases and the J gene lost 4 bases, with 14 bases spanning the gap. CDR3 in amino acids: CSASLALTPDTQYF. In DNA form, the CDR3 reads TGCAGTGCTAGTTTAGCCCTAACACCAGATACGCAGTATTTT.

The chain combines TRBV4-3 with TRBJ2-3; 9 nucleotides line up with TRBD2. V dropped 4 bases and J dropped 5; count of bases not matched to a gene: 7. CDR1 is LGHNA and CDR2 is YSLEER in the germline V gene. The CDR3 is 15 residues long. CDR3 residues: CASSPGLAYGDTQYF. The CDR3, as DNA: TGCGCCAGCAGCCCGGGACTAGCATATGGAGATACGCAGTATTTT.

The rearrangement uses TRBV27 and TRBJ1-5; a possible D gene is TRBD1 (5 bases). The V end was cut by 6 bases, the J end by 4 bases, with 10 bases between. CDR1 is MNHEY and CDR2 is SMNVEV in the germline V gene (reference sequence). This CDR3 is 13 amino acids long. The CDR3 nucleotides read TGTGCCAGCAGGCAGGGACTGAATCAGCCCCAGCATTTT. Amino acid sequence: CASRQGLNQPQHF.

This chain links TRBV30 with TRBJ2-1; D remains ambiguous. CDR3 size: 14 residues. Trimming took off 0 bases at V and 10 bases at J, with 16 bases between the two ends. Germline V gene data show CDR1 as GTSNPN and CDR2 as SVGIG (reference sequence). DNA for the CDR3: TGTGCCTGGAGTGTACTGGGCTCGATAAGCGAGCAGTTCTTC. Its translation is CAWSVLGSISEQFF.

The V gene is TRBV28, the J gene TRBJ2-7, with TRBD2 matching 8 bases. The CDR3 has 15 amino acids. V shed 6 bases, J shed 2 bases, and the junction held 9 bases outside the gene matches. The germline CDR1 and CDR2 sequences are MDHEN and SYDVKM. The CDR3 DNA reads TGTGCCAGCAGCCTACCGGGACTAGGGGCCTACGAGCAGTACTTC. This encodes CASSLPGLGAYEQYF. Complete variable domain (other parts from reference TRBV28 and TRBJ2-7): DVKVTQSSRYLVKRTGEKVFLECVQDMDHENMFWYRQDPGLGLRLIYFSYDVKMKEKGDIPEGYSVSREKKERFSLILESASTNQTSMYLCASSLPGLGAYEQYFGPGTRLTVT.